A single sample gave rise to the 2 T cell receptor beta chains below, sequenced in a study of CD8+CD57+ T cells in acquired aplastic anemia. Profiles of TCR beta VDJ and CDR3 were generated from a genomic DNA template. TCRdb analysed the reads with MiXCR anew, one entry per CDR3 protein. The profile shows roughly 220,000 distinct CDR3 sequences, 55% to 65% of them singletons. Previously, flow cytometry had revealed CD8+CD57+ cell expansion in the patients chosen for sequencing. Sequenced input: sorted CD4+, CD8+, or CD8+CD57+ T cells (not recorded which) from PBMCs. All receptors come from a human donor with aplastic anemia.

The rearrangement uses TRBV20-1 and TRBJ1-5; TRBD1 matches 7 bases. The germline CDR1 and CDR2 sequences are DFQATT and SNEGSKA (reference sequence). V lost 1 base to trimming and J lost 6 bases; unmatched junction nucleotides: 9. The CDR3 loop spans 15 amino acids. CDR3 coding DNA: TGCAGTGCTAGAGCACGACAGGGCCTCAGTCAGCCCCAGCATTTT. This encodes CSARARQGLSQPQHF.

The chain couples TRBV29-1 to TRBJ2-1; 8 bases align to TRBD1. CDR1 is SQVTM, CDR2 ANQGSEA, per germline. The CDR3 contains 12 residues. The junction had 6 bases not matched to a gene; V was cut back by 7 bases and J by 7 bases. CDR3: CSARQGANEQFF. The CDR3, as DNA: TGCAGCGCCCGGCAGGGGGCGAATGAGCAGTTCTTC.